Below are 18 T cell receptor beta chains sequenced from a single sample in a study of radiotherapy plus CTLA-4 blockade in lung cancer (dated by TCRdb to about 2018). Library generation was performed with the immunoSEQ multiplex PCR assay. Not all clones reach the TCRdb copy of this immuneACCESS table, which keeps in-frame sequences only. Checked studies attribute under half of the gap to unresolved V genes and leave the rest unexplained. The sample records approximately 85,000 clones, about 80% of which are singletons. The ten biggest clones cover 13% to 15% of the sample. The specimen was peripheral blood, collected from a patient treated with radiotherapy plus ipilimumab. Source of these receptors: a human donor with non-small cell lung cancer that progressed on radiotherapy plus ipilimumab.

The chain joins TRBV15 to TRBJ1-2; 10 positions agree with TRBD1. The V segment lost 3 bases and the J segment 3 bases; nucleotides outside the gene matches: 7. The CDR3 runs to 16 residues. Germline loops: CDR1 LNHNV, CDR2 YYDKDF (reference sequence). CDR3 region: CATSSYRDRGYYGYTF. CDR3 DNA sequence: TGTGCCACCAGCAGCTACAGGGACAGGGGTTACTATGGCTACACCTTC.

V usage is TRBV4-2 and J usage is TRBJ1-1; possibly TRBD1 for D (6 bases). Germline CDR1 reads LGHNA; CDR2 reads YNFKEQ. There are 13 residues in the CDR3. The V end lost 1 base, the J end lost 6 bases, and 9 bases lay between the germline ends. This chain's CDR3 is CASSQARGSEAFF. The CDR3 DNA reads TGTGCCAGCAGCCAAGCCAGGGGTTCTGAAGCTTTCTTT.

The rearrangement joins TRBV7-2 to TRBJ2-7, with 11 positions matching TRBD2. The CDR3 has 15 amino acids. Trimming removed 3 bases from V and 0 bases from J; junction bases left unmatched: 1. The germline gives CDR1 SGHTA, CDR2 FQGNSA. CDR3 bases: TGTGCCAGCAGCTTTAGCGGGGGGGGCTCCTACGAGCAGTACTTC. Translated: CASSFSGGGSYEQYF.

This clone has just one count. The chain is built from TRBV9 and TRBJ2-3; D is perhaps TRBD2 (6 bases). Trimming took off 0 bases at V and 2 bases at J, with 13 bases between the two ends. CDR3 length equals 16 residues. Germline V CDR1 and CDR2: SGDLS, YYNGEE. DNA of the CDR3: TGTGCCAGCAGCGTAGCGGGGAGGTCTGACACAGATACGCAGTATTTT. Its translation: CASSVAGRSDTDTQYF.

The V call is TRBV18, the J call TRBJ2-7; D is unclear. CDR1 and CDR2 (germline): KGHSH, LQKENI. CDR3 size: 15 residues. V lost 3 bases to trimming and J lost 0 bases, with 12 bases between them. The CDR3 is CASSPDWRVSYEQYF. The CDR3 nucleotides are TGTGCCAGCTCACCCGACTGGCGTGTCTCCTACGAGCAGTACTTC.

The chain recombines TRBV19 with TRBJ2-5; 9 bases match TRBD1. The CDR3 runs to 15 residues. V gave up 3 bases and J gave up 5 bases; unmatched junction bases: 7. Germline V gene lookup returns CDR1 LNHDA and CDR2 SQIVND (reference sequence). CDR3 sequence reads: CASSIAQQGAETQYF. CDR3 DNA: TGTGCCAGTAGTATCGCACAACAGGGGGCCGAGACCCAGTACTTC.

The chain carries TRBV18 and TRBJ1-1; D remains unclear. Germline assignment: CDR1 KGHSH and CDR2 LQKENI. Deletions cut 8 bases from V and 11 bases from J, with 12 bases between. The CDR3 covers 10 residues. This CDR3 is CASASHSAFF. CDR3 bases: TGTGCCAGCGCATCGCACAGTGCTTTCTTT.

V is TRBV19 and J is TRBJ2-7, with 10 bases matching TRBD2. The CDR3 covers 15 residues. The ends lost 5 bases at V and 2 bases at J; junction bases unmatched: 6. CDR1 and CDR2 from the germline V gene are LNHDA and SQIVND (reference sequence). The CDR3, as DNA: TGTGCCAGTAGTTCTAGCGGGAGCGGAGCCTACGAGCAGTACTTC. Translation gives CASSSSGSGAYEQYF.

V gene TRBV10-1 combines with J gene TRBJ2-4; TRBD2 matches 10 bases. V was pared by 6 bases and J by 0 bases, with 11 bases of the junction left unmatched. This CDR3 is built from 18 residues. Germline values: CDR1 WNHNN, CDR2 SYGVQD (reference sequence). The CDR3 DNA is TGCGCCAGCAGCTTTTGTACTAGCGGGGTCCTAGCCAAAAACATTCAGTACTTC. Its translation is CASSFCTSGVLAKNIQYF.

This chain joins TRBV18 and TRBJ1-4, with 10 bases that match TRBD1. This CDR3 spans 15 amino acids. The germline CDR1 and CDR2 sequences are KGHSH and LQKENI. V shed 4 bases and J 6 bases; nucleotides not matched to a gene: 5. The CDR3 coding sequence is TGTGCCAGCTCACGAGACAGGGGGCAGGATGAAAAACTGTTTTTT. Translating it yields CASSRDRGQDEKLFF.

The rearrangement links TRBV6-1 to TRBJ1-6; unclear D gene. CDR3 length: 13 amino acids. Trimming cost V 8 bases and J 7 bases, with 12 bases left between them. The germline V gene has CDR1 MNHNS and CDR2 SASEGT. CDR3: CASGDPPNSPLHF. CDR3 bases: TGTGCCAGCGGAGACCCGCCGAATTCACCCCTCCACTTT.

The V and J genes are TRBV7-2 and TRBJ1-5, with a tentative D call TRBD1 (6 bases). The CDR3 loop spans 14 amino acids. Trimming removed 1 base from V and 6 bases from J, with 10 bases in between. Germline V gene sequence: CDR1 SGHTA, CDR2 FQGNSA. CDR3 sequence reads: CASSLGRGGQPQHF. The CDR3 bases are TGTGCCAGCAGCTTAGGCAGGGGAGGTCAGCCCCAGCATTTT.

The V and J genes are TRBV11-2 and TRBJ1-2; D may be TRBD1 (6 bases). CDR1 and CDR2 from the germline V gene are SGHAT and FQNNGV. This CDR3 comprises 14 residues. V gave up 1 base and J gave up 6 bases, with 12 bases separating them. The CDR3 sequence: CASSLGRDMHGYTF. CDR3 coding DNA: TGTGCCAGCAGCTTAGGGCGGGACATGCATGGCTACACCTTC.

J is TRBJ2-3 and V is TRBV14; D remains unclear. CDR1 is SGHDN, CDR2 FVKESK, per germline. The CDR3 consists of 11 residues. Trimming removed 3 bases from V and 6 bases from J, with 4 bases in between. The DNA of the CDR3 is TGTGCCAGCAGCCACAAGGATACGCAGTATTTT. It encodes CASSHKDTQYF.

The gene calls are TRBV9 and TRBJ1-3, with 8 positions matching TRBD1. Germline CDR1 and CDR2: SGDLS and YYNGEE. Trimming took 4 bases from V and 3 from J; bases not matched to a gene: 6. The CDR3 length is 15 residues. CDR3 region: CASSPRQGFGNTIYF. The CDR3 coding sequence is TGTGCCAGCAGCCCCCGACAGGGGTTTGGAAACACCATATATTTT.

The rearrangement joins TRBV10-3 to TRBJ2-1, with 7 nucleotides matching TRBD2. CDR1 is ENHRY, CDR2 SYGVKD, per germline. Trimming at V came to 5 bases and at J to 9 bases, leaving 13 bases not matched to a gene. CDR3 length: 15 residues. The CDR3 reads CAISPSAGESGEQFF. In nucleotides, the CDR3 is TGTGCCATCAGTCCCTCGGCGGGGGAGTCGGGTGAGCAGTTCTTC.

The table lists this clone with a few counts. V usage is TRBV7-9 and J usage is TRBJ1-3; D is possibly TRBD1 (6 bases). Germline CDR1 is SEHNR and CDR2 is FQNEAQ (reference sequence). The germline V and J ends were trimmed by 5 bases and 10 bases, with 15 bases remaining between them. The CDR3 has 13 amino acids. As DNA, the CDR3 is TGTGCCAGCAGCCCGGCTGGGGGGCTTACCATATATTTT. Protein: CASSPAGGLTIYF.

The chain is built from TRBV30 and TRBJ2-7; unclear D gene. Germline V gene data show CDR1 as GTSNPN and CDR2 as SVGIG (reference sequence). V lost 7 bases, J lost 0 bases, and 19 bases lay in between. This CDR3 has 15 amino acids. In nucleotides, the CDR3 is TGTGCCTTACGGACGTGGGGTTTAGCCTCCTACGAGCAGTACTTC. Translation: CALRTWGLASYEQYF.